This TCR beta chain originates from a study of shared clonotypes between healthy human individuals. Study as a whole: Donors had three CD4 naive, three CD4 memory, two CD8 naive and one CD8 memory plate apiece.

General study results and limits: Estimated richness was generally greater in naive than memory subsets.

The genomic DNA of each subset was split evenly across several immunoSEQ plates. Assay: immunoSEQ multiplex PCR; the TCRdb copy retains only in-frame clones and omits some. The sample comprises some 2,100,000 clones, 90% to 97% of which are singletons, and roughly 0.13% rests with the top ten. The CDR3 runs to 14 residues. V gave up 6 bases and J gave up 5 bases; unmatched junction bases: 2. Germline V gene sequence: CDR1 MNHEY, CDR2 SVGAGI. For this clone: The target antigen is unknown.

The receptor was derived from a man between 18 and 29 years old in good health. Sequencing input: naive CD4+ T cells sorted from blood. As to subset: CD45RA+ positively selected. This chain connects TRBV6-5 to TRBJ2-7; TRBD2 agrees at 15 bases. The CDR3 DNA reads TGTGCCAGCAGGGGGACTAGCGGGAGGAACGAGCAGTACTTC. Amino acid sequence: CASRGTSGRNEQYF.